The 22 T cell receptor beta chains listed next were all sequenced from one sample in a study of blood T cells in healthy people across ages. Together with a sample-barcoded 5' primer, a J-beta primer mix was included in a second PCR lasting roughly 6 to 12 cycles. MiXCR was run by TCRdb on the 5' RACE reads, yielding one entry per CDR3 protein. The sample records about 1.4 million distinct CDR3 sequences, around 55% being singletons. The sequencing input was blood. The receptors stem from a man between 18 and 35 years old in good health.

The J gene is TRBJ2-7, the V gene TRBV4-2, with 7 bases that match TRBD2. V was pared by 5 bases and J by 3 bases, with 13 bases of the junction left unmatched. This CDR3 comprises 16 residues. Germline CDR1 LGHNA, CDR2 YNFKEQ. The CDR3 DNA reads as TGTGCCAGCAGCTTCCCGGACAAGGGAGGGGTCTACGAGCAGTACTTC. It is translated as CASSFPDKGGVYEQYF.

The chain joins TRBV7-6 to TRBJ2-6; 12 bases align to TRBD2. Germline V gene data show CDR1 as SGHVS and CDR2 as FNYEAQ. Trimming at V came to 5 bases and at J to 3 bases, leaving 14 bases not matched to a gene. The CDR3 covers 20 residues. CDR3 loop: CASSDPRILAGGDGANVLTF. The CDR3 nucleotides are TGTGCCAGCAGCGACCCTCGGATACTAGCGGGAGGCGATGGGGCCAACGTCCTGACTTTC.

The V and J genes are TRBV7-2 and TRBJ2-7; 10 bases are shared with TRBD2. The J call is in doubt because the DNA end fits TRBJ2-5 better. This CDR3 has 15 amino acids. The V gene's germline CDR1 is SGHTA and CDR2 FQGNSA. CDR3 DNA: TGTGCCAGCAGCCCCAGGAGCGGGGGGGCGGAGACCCAGTACTTC. Protein product: CASSPRSGGAETQYF.

The rearrangement links TRBV6-6 to TRBJ2-1, with D possibly matching TRBD2 (5 bases). The germline V and J ends were trimmed by 0 bases and 10 bases, with 13 bases remaining between them. The CDR3 length is 14 residues. Germline assignment: CDR1 MNHNY and CDR2 SVGAGI (reference sequence). CDR3 in amino acids: CASSYSRDVGEQFF. CDR3 nucleotides: TGTGCCAGCAGTTACTCGAGGGATGTCGGAGAGCAGTTCTTC.

V usage is TRBV6-5 and J usage is TRBJ2-3, with 10 nucleotides matching TRBD1. V gave up 2 bases and J gave up 2 bases; unmatched junction bases: 1. The CDR3 runs 15 residues. CDR1 and CDR2 from the germline V gene are MNHEY and SVGAGI. The CDR3 nucleotides are TGTGCCAGCAGTTACGGACAGGGGGACACAGATACGCAGTATTTT. Amino acid sequence: CASSYGQGDTDTQYF.

CDR3 bases: TGTGCCAGCAGTTTAGTCCTGGACAGGGACGTCTCTGGGGCCAACGTCCTGACTTTC. Its protein product is CASSLVLDRDVSGANVLTF. The gene calls are TRBV12-3 or TRBV12-4 and TRBJ2-6, with TRBD1 identical over 8 bases. This CDR3 has 19 amino acids. The V segment lost 1 base and the J segment 0 bases; nucleotides outside the gene matches: 8.

This clonotype was picked up many times. V and J are TRBV7-2 and TRBJ2-5; 10 bases agree with TRBD1. CDR1 is SGHTA and CDR2 is FQGNSA in the germline V gene. The CDR3 covers 16 residues. V lost 1 base to trimming and J lost 5 bases; unmatched junction nucleotides: 7. CDR3 sequence reads: CASSLVGQGGRETQYF. CDR3 nucleotides: TGTGCCAGCAGCTTAGTCGGACAGGGGGGGAGGGAGACCCAGTACTTC.

CDR3 region: CASSLQQGNSDTQYF. The CDR3, as DNA: TGTGCCAGCAGCCTTCAACAGGGTAACTCAGATACGCAGTATTTT. The chain recombines TRBV7-9 with TRBJ2-3; tentatively, D is TRBD1 (6 bases). The CDR3 consists of 15 residues. V was cut by 5 bases and J by 4 bases, with 16 bases left in between. Germline CDR1 and CDR2: SEHNR and FQNEAQ (reference sequence).

There are many counts of this clonotype. V usage is TRBV6-5 and J usage is TRBJ2-7; D unclear. CDR1 and CDR2 from the germline V gene are MNHEY and SVGAGI. The V end was cut by 3 bases, the J end by 0 bases, with 9 bases between. The CDR3 totals 14 residues. The CDR3 sequence is CASSYSGSSYEQYF. The DNA of the CDR3 is TGTGCCAGCAGTTATTCGGGTAGCTCCTACGAGCAGTACTTC.

V and J are TRBV20-1 and TRBJ1-2; no clear D. In germline, CDR1 is DFQATT, CDR2 SNEGSKA (reference sequence). This CDR3 is 15 amino acids long. The V end lost 5 bases, the J end lost 0 bases, and 16 bases lay between the germline ends. The CDR3 is CSAWRADATNYGYTF. The CDR3 DNA reads TGCAGTGCTTGGCGGGCGGACGCCACTAACTATGGCTACACCTTC.

This chain joins TRBV20-1 and TRBJ2-1; D gene uncertain. Trimming took 6 bases from V and 8 from J, leaving 26 bases between them. This CDR3 region has 16 residues. The V gene's germline CDR1 is DFQATT and CDR2 SNEGSKA (reference sequence). In nucleotides, the CDR3 is TGCAGTGCGCACCCTCAAGAAGCTCAAGGGTTTTATGAGCAGTTCTTC. Translation: CSAHPQEAQGFYEQFF.

This clonotype was seen only a few times. V gene TRBV10-3 combines with J gene TRBJ1-2; D unresolved. Per germline, CDR1 ENHRY and CDR2 SYGVKD. The CDR3 runs 13 residues. Deletions cut 2 bases from V and 5 bases from J, with 9 bases between. This chain's CDR3 is CAISENRRYGYTF. DNA for the CDR3: TGTGCCATCAGTGAGAACAGAAGATATGGCTACACCTTC.

The rearrangement joins TRBV4-3 to TRBJ2-1; no reliable D call. This CDR3 region has 15 residues. The V gene's germline CDR1 is LGHNA and CDR2 YSLEER. The V end was cut by 0 bases, the J end by 12 bases, with 18 bases between. The CDR3 reads CASSQDEAPAKGQFF. The CDR3 DNA reads as TGCGCCAGCAGCCAAGATGAGGCTCCCGCTAAAGGGCAGTTCTTC.

This rearrangement joins TRBV7-8 to TRBJ1-5; tentative D call: TRBD1 (6 bases). The V end was cut by 5 bases, the J end by 2 bases, with 19 bases between. Germline V gene sequence: CDR1 SGHVS, CDR2 FQNEAQ. This CDR3 comprises 17 residues. CDR3 nucleotides: TGTGCCAGCAGCCTCGACAGGTGGGAGGTGGGCAATCAGCCCCAGCATTTT. This translates into CASSLDRWEVGNQPQHF.

J is TRBJ2-3 and V is TRBV29-1; TRBD2 aligns across 12 bases. After removal of 3 bases from V and 6 bases from J, the junction contained 13 bases not matched to a gene. CDR3 length equals 17 residues. CDR1 SQVTM and CDR2 ANQGSEA come from the germline V gene. The CDR3 region has the DNA TGCAGCGTTGAGTTCCTAGCGGGGGGGTCTTTGTTTGATACGCAGTATTTT. It translates to CSVEFLAGGSLFDTQYF.

The chain joins TRBV4-2 to TRBJ1-1, with 7 bases that match TRBD1. The CDR3 sequence is 16 residues long. The J segment lost 0 bases and the V segment lost 3 bases, leaving 7 bases of the junction unmatched. Germline CDR1 LGHNA, CDR2 YNFKEQ. CDR3 DNA: TGTGCCAGCAGCCAGAGACAGGGAGGGTTGAACACTGAAGCTTTCTTT. Its translation is CASSQRQGGLNTEAFF.

This clonotype has more than one count but fewer than ten. The chain links TRBV21-1 to TRBJ2-1; the table's D call of TRBD1 was not tested on the DNA. TRBV21-1 is assigned pseudogene status. This CDR3 contains 15 residues. Written as DNA, the CDR3 is TGTGCCAGCTTTAGCCGGGTACACTCCTACAATGAGCAGTTCTTC. It is translated as CASFSRVHSYNEQFF.

This chain uses TRBV15 with TRBJ2-7; 7 bases are shared with TRBD2. CDR1 and CDR2 from the germline V gene are LNHNV and YYDKDF (reference sequence). V gave up 7 bases and J gave up 7 bases; unmatched junction bases: 13. The CDR3 totals 14 residues. The CDR3: CATNAGLRYNEQYF. In DNA form, the CDR3 reads TGTGCCACCAACGCGGGACTACGCTACAATGAGCAGTACTTC. Combining the CDR3 with reference TRBV15 and TRBJ2-7 gives the whole variable domain DAMVIQNPRYQVTQFGKPVTLSCSQTLNHNVMYWYQQKSSQAPKLLFHYYDKDFNNEADTPDNFQSRRPNTSFCFLDIRSPGLGDTAMYLCATNAGLRYNEQYFGPGTRLTVT.

This clonotype was seen a single time. J is TRBJ2-7 and V is TRBV20-1; possible D gene TRBD1, 6 bases. The CDR3 sequence is 12 residues long. V was cut by 6 bases and J by 6 bases, with 15 bases left in between. Germline V gives CDR1 DFQATT, CDR2 SNEGSKA (reference sequence). The CDR3 coding sequence is TGCAGTGCGAACAGGGTGGCGGCCGAGCAGTACTTC. This translates into CSANRVAAEQYF.

This clonotype was seen once. The chain couples TRBV4-1 to TRBJ2-3; D is ambiguous. This CDR3 is 13 amino acids long. The germline gives CDR1 MGHRA, CDR2 YSYEKL. Trimming took off 4 bases at V and 7 bases at J, with 12 bases between the two ends. In nucleotides, the CDR3 is TGCGCCAGCAGCCCCCGGATGGGTAATACGCAGTATTTT. This gives the protein CASSPRMGNTQYF.

The chain links TRBV2 to TRBJ1-2; weak D call: TRBD1 (5 bases). CDR3 size: 15 residues. Germline V gene sequence: CDR1 SNHLY, CDR2 FYNNEI. V was trimmed by 1 base and J by 8 bases, leaving 17 bases between them. As DNA, the CDR3 is TGTGCCAGCAGTGAAGAGCAATGGGGGGTGTGGGGCTACACCTTC. It encodes CASSEEQWGVWGYTF.

In its sample, this clonotype was seen once. V is TRBV18 and J is TRBJ1-3; D not resolved. The germline V and J ends were trimmed by 6 bases and 2 bases, with 14 bases remaining between them. The germline V gene encodes CDR1 KGHSH and CDR2 LQKENI. The CDR3 is 15 residues long. The CDR3, as DNA: TGTGCCAGCTCGACTACAATTCTACCTGGAAACACCATATATTTT. Amino acids: CASSTTILPGNTIYF.